This T cell receptor beta chain appears in the sequencing data of a study of cytomegalovirus exposure and HLA in healthy donors. The germline V gene encodes CDR1 KGHSH and CDR2 LQKENI. V was pared by 5 bases and J by 1 base, with 8 bases between. The CDR3 is 13 amino acids. Only in-frame clones appear in the TCRdb table, and some are missing; sequencing was by immunoSEQ multiplex PCR. This table holds 250,000 to 400,000 clones, 88% found once. The receptor's source is a man in his thirties or forties in good health and CMV-seronegative. The specimen was PBMCs. The V gene is TRBV18, the J gene TRBJ1-1; tentatively, D is TRBD1 (5 bases). The CDR3 reads CASSFGQNTEAFF. DNA for the CDR3: TGTGCCAGCTCATTCGGACAGAACACTGAAGCTTTCTTT.